These 21 T cell receptor beta chains originate from one sample sequenced in a study of cytomegalovirus exposure and HLA in healthy donors (dated by TCRdb to about 2017). Libraries were constructed by the immunoSEQ multiplex PCR assay. For the multiplex PCR, a mixture combining 60 forward primers for TCR Vbeta segments and 13 reverse primers for TCR Jbeta segments was used. In its TCRdb copy, this immuneACCESS table keeps in-frame sequences only and misses some clones. Where compared with another copy, unresolved V genes explain less than half of these, and the others have no known cause. This sample holds some 170,000 clones; around 80% were observed only once. About 1% of the sample is in the top ten clones. Material: PBMCs. The source of these receptors is a woman aged 40 to 50 in good health and CMV-seronegative.

This clone came up a few times. V usage is TRBV6-5 and J usage is TRBJ1-1; D is ambiguous. Trimming cost V 0 bases and J 0 bases, with 11 bases left between them. The germline gives CDR1 MNHEY, CDR2 SVGAGI. The CDR3 sequence is 16 residues long. CDR3 DNA: TGTGCCAGCAGTTACTCGACTGTCTCCATGAACACTGAAGCTTTCTTT. Protein sequence: CASSYSTVSMNTEAFF.

The CDR3 reads CASSWGLAGEQFF. CDR3 nucleotides: TGTGCCAGCAGCTGGGGACTAGCGGGGGAGCAGTTCTTC. The V call is TRBV7-9, the J call TRBJ2-1, with 13 nucleotides matching TRBD2. Germline V gene data show CDR1 as SEHNR and CDR2 as FQNEAQ (reference sequence). The junction had 1 base not matched to a gene; V was cut back by 4 bases and J by 10 bases. The CDR3 is made up of 13 amino acids.

V usage is TRBV19 and J usage is TRBJ1-1; D perhaps matches TRBD1 (6 bases). The CDR3 extends over 14 amino acids. V shed 6 bases and J shed 1 base, with 12 bases lying between them. Per the germline V gene, CDR1 is LNHDA and CDR2 is SQIVND (reference sequence). This CDR3 is CASSHGQPNTEAFF. In DNA, the CDR3 is TGTGCCAGTAGCCATGGACAGCCGAACACTGAAGCTTTCTTT.

The chain employs TRBV6-4 and TRBJ2-2; 7 nucleotides match TRBD1. Germline CDR1 reads MRHNA; CDR2 reads SNTAGT. J was trimmed by 4 bases and V by 3 bases; bases with no gene match: 2. The CDR3 runs to 14 residues. Here the CDR3 DNA reads TGTGCCAGCAGTGATTCAGGGGGCACCGGGGAGCTGTTTTTT. The encoded protein is CASSDSGGTGELFF.

The chain is built from TRBV6-6 and TRBJ2-7, with a possible D match to TRBD2 (6 bases). The CDR3 sequence is 13 residues long. V gave up 5 bases and J gave up 2 bases, with 10 bases separating them. Looked up from germline, CDR1 is MNHNY and CDR2 is SVGAGI (reference sequence). CDR3 sequence reads: CASSSGRTYEQYF. The CDR3 nucleotides read TGTGCCAGCAGTAGCGGGCGGACCTACGAGCAGTACTTC.

This clone has more than one count but fewer than ten. V usage is TRBV9 and J usage is TRBJ2-2, with D perhaps matching TRBD1 (5 bases). Germline CDR1 SGDLS, CDR2 YYNGEE. The CDR3 consists of 14 residues. V lost 3 bases and J lost 0, with 6 bases in between. The CDR3 DNA is TGTGCCAGCAGCGCAGGGTCGAACACCGGGGAGCTGTTTTTT. Translating it yields CASSAGSNTGELFF.

The J gene is TRBJ2-7, the V gene TRBV6-6; 11 bases fit TRBD1. With V trimmed by 5 bases and J by 5 bases, 8 bases remained unmatched. CDR1 is MNHNY, CDR2 SVGAGI, per germline (reference sequence). This CDR3 is 15 amino acids long. CDR3 region: CASSPRDRGSHEQYF. Written as DNA, the CDR3 is TGTGCCAGCAGTCCCCGGGACAGGGGGTCCCACGAGCAGTACTTC.

The rearrangement links TRBV9 to TRBJ1-1; a possible D gene is TRBD1 (6 bases). This CDR3 spans 13 amino acids. The V gene's germline CDR1 is SGDLS and CDR2 YYNGEE. V lost 3 bases to trimming and J lost 3 bases, with 9 bases between them. The CDR3: CASSAHRDTEAFF. The CDR3 coding sequence is TGTGCCAGCAGCGCTCACAGGGACACTGAAGCTTTCTTT.

This clone turned up a few times. CDR3 sequence: CASSVAGLAGVRDTQYF. DNA for the CDR3: TGTGCCAGCAGCGTAGCTGGGCTAGCGGGAGTAAGGGATACGCAGTATTTT. The V and J genes are TRBV9 and TRBJ2-3, with TRBD2 matching 10 bases. CDR1 and CDR2 (germline): SGDLS, YYNGEE. V shed 0 bases, J shed 6 bases, and the junction held 10 bases outside the gene matches. The CDR3 length is 17 residues.

V gene TRBV15 combines with J gene TRBJ2-1, with D possibly TRBD2 on 5 matching bases. The CDR3 spans 16 residues. V was pared by 0 bases and J by 0 bases, with 9 bases between. Germline CDR1 and CDR2: LNHNV and YYDKDF (reference sequence). The CDR3 reads CATSRDREFSYNEQFF. CDR3 nucleotide sequence: TGTGCCACCAGCAGAGATAGGGAGTTCTCCTACAATGAGCAGTTCTTC.

This clone was detected only a few times. V and J are TRBV5-4 and TRBJ2-3; D possibly corresponds to TRBD2 (6 bases). The CDR3 runs to 17 residues. The germline gives CDR1 SGHNT, CDR2 YYREEE (reference sequence). Trimming took off 4 bases at V and 6 bases at J, with 24 bases between the two ends. The CDR3 coding sequence is TGTGCCAGCAGCAGCGCTCGGGGTAGCGGTAGCGACGATACGCAGTATTTT. This encodes CASSSARGSGSDDTQYF.

This clone was counted between two and nine times. The chain couples TRBV6-1 to TRBJ2-5; TRBD2 matches at 14 bases. The CDR3 has 14 residues. The ends lost 8 bases at V and 4 bases at J; junction bases unmatched: 3. CDR1 and CDR2 (germline): MNHNS, SASEGT. The CDR3 reads CASGLAGGRETQYF. The CDR3 bases are TGTGCCAGCGGACTAGCGGGAGGTAGAGAGACCCAGTACTTC.

The table lists this clone with a count of one. This chain uses TRBV30 with TRBJ2-1; 7 bases fit TRBD2. The V gene's germline CDR1 is GTSNPN and CDR2 SVGIG (reference sequence). J lost 4 bases, V lost 8 bases, and 11 bases had no gene match. The CDR3 consists of 14 residues. The CDR3 nucleotides are TGTGCCCTGGAGCGGGACCGCTCTTACAATGAGCAGTTCTTC. It yields the protein CALERDRSYNEQFF.

The chain joins TRBV6-1 to TRBJ2-2, with a weak D call TRBD2 (6 bases). V lost 7 bases to trimming and J lost 0 bases, with 12 bases between them. CDR1 MNHNS and CDR2 SASEGT come from the germline V gene. CDR3 size: 15 residues. Written as DNA, the CDR3 is TGTGCCAGCATATGGGGGGTAGCGAACACCGGGGAGCTGTTTTTT. It codes for CASIWGVANTGELFF.

This clone came up a few times. The rearrangement uses TRBV5-4 and TRBJ2-1, with 10 positions matching TRBD2. Germline V CDR1 and CDR2: SGHNT, YYREEE (reference sequence). The J segment lost 6 bases and the V segment lost 0 bases, leaving 6 bases of the junction unmatched. CDR3 length equals 16 residues. The CDR3 DNA reads TGTGCCAGCAGCTTGGCTGCTAGCGGGGGCCTCAATGAGCAGTTCTTC. Protein: CASSLAASGGLNEQFF. Complete variable domain (other parts from reference TRBV5-4 and TRBJ2-1): ETGVTQSPTHLIKTRGQQVTLRCSSQSGHNTVSWYQQALGQGPQFIFQYYREEENGRGNFPPRFSGLQFPNYSSELNVNALELDDSALYLCASSLAASGGLNEQFFGPGTRLTVL.

This rearrangement joins TRBV5-1 to TRBJ1-4, with D hard to call. The CDR3 covers 15 residues. From germline, CDR1 is SGHRS and CDR2 YFSETQ. Trimming shortened V by 0 bases and J by 3 bases, and 9 bases separated the two germline ends. The CDR3 spells CASSLAGIANEKLFF. The CDR3 region has the DNA TGCGCCAGCAGCTTGGCCGGGATTGCTAATGAAAAACTGTTTTTT.

The chain uses TRBV11-3 and TRBJ2-3, with D perhaps matching TRBD2 (5 bases). Germline V lookup: CDR1 SGHNT, CDR2 YENEEA. Trimming stripped 4 bases from V and 0 bases from J, with 11 bases between. The CDR3 totals 15 residues. CDR3 residues: CASSSLALSTDTQYF. The CDR3 nucleotides are TGTGCCAGCAGCTCCCTAGCACTAAGCACAGATACGCAGTATTTT. The whole variable domain, filled in from reference TRBV11-3 and TRBJ2-3, reads EAGVVQSPRYKIIEKKQPVAFWCNPISGHNTLYWYLQNLGQGPELLIRYENEEAVDDSQLPKDRFSAERLKGVDSTLKIQPAELGDSAVYLCASSSLALSTDTQYFGPGTRLTVL.

The chain recombines TRBV28 with TRBJ1-3; D possibly corresponds to TRBD1 (6 bases). Germline CDR1 and CDR2: MDHEN and SYDVKM. The germline V and J ends were trimmed by 7 bases and 2 bases, with 12 bases remaining between them. The CDR3 covers 14 residues. The CDR3 DNA reads TGTGCCAGCACCACAGGGACGCCTGGAAACACCATATATTTT. It yields the protein CASTTGTPGNTIYF.

The chain employs TRBV5-1 and TRBJ1-2, with a possible D match to TRBD1 (6 bases). Looked up from germline, CDR1 is SGHRS and CDR2 is YFSETQ. V lost 0 bases and J lost 6, with 12 bases in between. CDR3 length: 14 amino acids. The CDR3 loop reads CASSLAGGAHGYTF. CDR3 nucleotides: TGCGCCAGCAGCTTGGCCGGGGGGGCGCATGGCTACACCTTC.

The chain recombines TRBV27 with TRBJ2-6; TRBD2 might be the D (5 bases). The CDR3 spans 15 residues. The germline CDR1 and CDR2 sequences are MNHEY and SMNVEV (reference sequence). The ends were cut back, 2 bases at V and 2 bases at J, with 7 bases in the middle. The chain's CDR3 is CASSLRETGANVLTF. The CDR3 DNA is TGTGCCAGCAGTTTAAGGGAGACTGGGGCCAACGTCCTGACTTTC.

Note on this clone: The identical CDR3 is also encoded by other nucleotide sequences in the sample. The genes are TRBV9 and TRBJ2-7; TRBD1 matches at 10 bases. The CDR3 length is 16 residues. Germline V CDR1 and CDR2: SGDLS, YYNGEE. The V and J ends lost 0 bases and 1 base, in that order; junction bases with no gene match: 4. Here the CDR3 reads CASSVGSGQGSYEQYF. The CDR3 DNA sequence: TGTGCCAGCAGCGTAGGGTCGGGACAGGGGTCCTACGAGCAGTACTTC.